This T cell receptor (beta chain) was captured by sequencing in a study of vaccination and CD4 T cells after COVID-19. Study outcomes and limitations: Clonotypes reactive to SARS-CoV-2 had a median that went up from roughly 19 to 38, but not significantly.

About this clonotype itself: What it binds is not known.

Per the germline V gene, CDR1 is MDHEN and CDR2 is SYDVKM. The CDR3 length is 15 residues. V lost 8 bases and J lost 4, with 18 bases in between. The time point denotes: late sampling 161 to 241 days after vaccination in a few convalescent patients. Treatment described: approximately nine-day PBMC culture with coronavirus spike peptide pools or control peptides (ViraFEST assay). With peptide pools, ViraFEST first expanded antigen-specific T cells and afterwards sequenced their TCRs. Cultured CD4+ T cell DNA was sequenced using the Oncomine TCR Beta short-read assay. Each CDR3 protein gets one entry after TCRdb re-called the PCR reads with MiXCR. The sample shows 20,000 to 25,000 distinct CDR3 sequences, about 32% of them seen only once.

Sequenced material: CD4+ T cells from blood, cultured in vitro, taken about 7 months after SARS-CoV-2 vaccination. The clonotype originates from a human donor who had recovered from COVID-19. The V call is TRBV28, the J call TRBJ1-5; possible D gene TRBD1, 5 bases. The CDR3 DNA is TGTGCCAGCGTCCGGGGGGTTCAGGGTAATCAGCCCCAGCATTTT. Amino acids: CASVRGVQGNQPQHF.